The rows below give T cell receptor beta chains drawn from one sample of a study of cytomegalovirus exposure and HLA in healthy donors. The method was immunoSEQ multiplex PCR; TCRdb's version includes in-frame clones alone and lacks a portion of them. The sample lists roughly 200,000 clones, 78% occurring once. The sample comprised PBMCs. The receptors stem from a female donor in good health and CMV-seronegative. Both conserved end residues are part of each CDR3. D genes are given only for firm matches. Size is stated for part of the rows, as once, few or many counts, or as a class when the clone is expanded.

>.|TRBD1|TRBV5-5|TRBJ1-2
CASSRGTGINYGYTF
TGTGCCAGCAGTCGTGGGACAGGGATTAACTATGGCTACACCTTC
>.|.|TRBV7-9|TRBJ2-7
CASSLEGEASYEQYF
TGTGCCAGCAGCTTAGAAGGGGAAGCGTCCTACGAGCAGTACTTC
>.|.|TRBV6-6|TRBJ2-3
CASSKETGALYF
TGTGCCAGCAGTAAAGAGACAGGTGCTCTGTATTTT
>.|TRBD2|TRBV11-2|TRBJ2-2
CASSYAGTSGGFTGELFF
TGTGCCAGCAGCTATGCCGGGACTAGCGGGGGCTTTACCGGGGAGCTGTTTTTT
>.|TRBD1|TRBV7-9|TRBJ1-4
CSSSPGQSNEKLFF
TGTTCCAGCAGCCCGGGACAGAGTAATGAAAAACTGTTTTTT
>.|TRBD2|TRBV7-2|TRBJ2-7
CASGLGTSGMNEQYF
TGTGCCAGCGGACTTGGGACTAGCGGGATGAACGAGCAGTACTTC
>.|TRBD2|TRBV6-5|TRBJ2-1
CASRGLAEDNEQFF
TGTGCCAGCAGGGGACTAGCGGAGGACAATGAGCAGTTCTTC
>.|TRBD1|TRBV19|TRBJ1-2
CASSRSAGGNYGYTF
TGTGCCAGTAGTCGGTCGGCAGGGGGTAACTATGGCTACACCTTC
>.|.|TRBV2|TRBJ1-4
CASRQSFNEKLFF
TGTGCCAGCCGACAGAGCTTTAATGAAAAACTGTTTTTT
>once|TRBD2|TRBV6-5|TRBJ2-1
CASSPSGSLYNEQFF
TGTGCCAGCAGCCCTAGCGGGAGTCTGTACAATGAGCAGTTCTTC
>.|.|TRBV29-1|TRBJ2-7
CSVETSSYEQYF
TGCAGCGTTGAAACAAGTTCCTACGAGCAGTACTTC
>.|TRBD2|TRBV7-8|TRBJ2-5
CASSLASGSQETQYF
TGTGCCAGCAGCTTAGCCAGCGGGAGTCAAGAGACCCAGTACTTC
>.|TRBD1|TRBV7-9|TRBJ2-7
CSSSPMPGQELSYEQYF
TGTTCCAGCAGCCCCATGCCGGGACAGGAGCTCTCCTACGAGCAGTACTTC
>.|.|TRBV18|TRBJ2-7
CASSQPWGGATPEQYF
TGTGCCAGCTCCCAACCCTGGGGTGGGGCGACTCCTGAGCAGTACTTC
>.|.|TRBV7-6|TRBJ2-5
CASSSDLQETQYF
TGTGCCAGCAGCTCGGACTTACAAGAGACCCAGTACTTC
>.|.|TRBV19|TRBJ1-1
CASSTRPGGNTEAFF
TGTGCCAGTAGTACCCGACCGGGAGGGAACACTGAAGCTTTCTTT
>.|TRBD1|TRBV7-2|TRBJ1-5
CASSLGQGANQPQHF
TGTGCCAGCAGCTTAGGACAGGGGGCAAATCAGCCCCAGCATTTT
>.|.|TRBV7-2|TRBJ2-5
CASSLSWANQETQYF
TGTGCCAGCAGCTTAAGTTGGGCTAACCAAGAGACCCAGTACTTC
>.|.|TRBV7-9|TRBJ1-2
CASSLVPGGGSNGYTF
TGTGCCAGCAGCTTAGTCCCGGGGGGGGGATCTAATGGCTACACCTTC
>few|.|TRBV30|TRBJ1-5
CAWSVWAGSRNQPQHF
TGTGCCTGGAGTGTATGGGCCGGGAGTCGCAATCAGCCCCAGCATTTT
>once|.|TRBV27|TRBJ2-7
CASSLQGRASYEQYF
TGTGCCAGCAGTTTACAGGGGCGGGCATCCTACGAGCAGTACTTC
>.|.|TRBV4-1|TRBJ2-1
CASSLRDTPYNEQFF
TGCGCCAGCAGCCTTCGGGACACTCCATACAATGAGCAGTTCTTC
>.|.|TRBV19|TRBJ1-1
CASSRTVVNTEAFF
TGTGCCAGTAGCCGGACAGTAGTGAACACTGAAGCTTTCTTT
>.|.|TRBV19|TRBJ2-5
CATKFPGIQETQYF
TGTGCCACCAAATTTCCCGGGATACAAGAGACCCAGTACTTC
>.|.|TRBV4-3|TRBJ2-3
CASSPRAARGADTQYF
TGCGCCAGCAGCCCGAGGGCCGCCAGGGGCGCGGATACGCAGTATTTT
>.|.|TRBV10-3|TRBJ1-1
CAIRSSPRGSSTEAFF
TGTGCCATCAGGTCCTCCCCCCGGGGGTCCTCCACTGAAGCTTTCTTT
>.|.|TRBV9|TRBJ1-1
CASSAGLINTEAFF
TGTGCCAGCAGCGCCGGACTGATAAACACTGAAGCTTTCTTT
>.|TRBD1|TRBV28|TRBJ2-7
CASSYPGQGFEQYF
TGTGCCAGCAGTTACCCGGGACAGGGGTTCGAGCAGTACTTC
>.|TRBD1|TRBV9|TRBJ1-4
CASTRGDRANEKLFF
TGTGCCAGCACCAGAGGGGACAGGGCAAATGAAAAACTGTTTTTT
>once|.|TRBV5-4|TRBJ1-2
CASSSATHFYGYTF
TGTGCCAGCAGCTCCGCCACTCACTTCTATGGCTACACCTTC
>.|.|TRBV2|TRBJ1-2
CASSGALFSYGYTF
TGTGCCAGCAGTGGGGCCCTCTTCTCCTATGGCTACACCTTC
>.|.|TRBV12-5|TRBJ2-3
CASGTGLTDTQYF
TGTGCTAGTGGCACAGGGTTAACAGATACGCAGTATTTT
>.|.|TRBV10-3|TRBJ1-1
CAISRTVMNTEAFF
TGTGCCATCAGTAGGACAGTCATGAACACTGAAGCTTTCTTT
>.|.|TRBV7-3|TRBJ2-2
CASSFGGTNTGELFF
TGTGCCAGCAGCTTTGGGGGCACGAACACCGGGGAGCTGTTTTTT
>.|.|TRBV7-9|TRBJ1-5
CASSLDLGTGIQPQHF
TGTGCCAGCAGCTTAGATCTGGGAACAGGGATTCAGCCCCAGCATTTT
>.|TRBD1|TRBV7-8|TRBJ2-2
CASSPGTVLGELFF
TGTGCCAGCAGCCCGGGGACAGTACTCGGGGAGCTGTTTTTT
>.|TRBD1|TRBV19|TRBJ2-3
CASSMGDRVTDTQYF
TGTGCCAGTAGTATGGGGGACAGGGTCACAGATACGCAGTATTTT
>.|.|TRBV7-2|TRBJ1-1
CASSPSRRGTNTEAFF
TGTGCCAGCAGCCCTTCCCGCCGGGGTACGAACACTGAAGCTTTCTTT
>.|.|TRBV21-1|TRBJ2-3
CASSKALLAGGDTQYF
TGTGCCAGCAGCAAAGCGCTCCTAGCGGGAGGAGATACGCAGTATTTT
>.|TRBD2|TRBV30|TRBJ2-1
CAFDLAGPSYNEQFF
TGTGCCTTCGATCTAGCGGGGCCTTCCTACAATGAGCAGTTCTTC
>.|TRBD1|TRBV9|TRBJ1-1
CASSVHGQGYGNTEAFF
TGTGCCAGCAGCGTCCACGGACAGGGGTACGGAAACACTGAAGCTTTCTTT
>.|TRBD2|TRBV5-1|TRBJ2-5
CASSLQPGGEETQYF
TGCGCCAGCAGCTTGCAGCCGGGAGGGGAAGAGACCCAGTACTTC
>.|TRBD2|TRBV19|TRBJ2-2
CASGLAANTGELFF
TGTGCCAGTGGACTAGCAGCGAACACCGGGGAGCTGTTTTTT
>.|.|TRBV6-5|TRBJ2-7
CASSVHGGQSYEQYF
TGTGCCAGCAGTGTACACGGGGGGCAATCCTACGAGCAGTACTTC
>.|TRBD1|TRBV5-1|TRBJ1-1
CASSSGTGETEAFF
TGCGCCAGCAGCTCAGGGACAGGGGAAACTGAAGCTTTCTTT
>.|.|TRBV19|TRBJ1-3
CASSMTPTGRAGNTIYF
TGTGCCAGTAGTATGACTCCCACAGGACGGGCTGGAAACACCATATATTTT
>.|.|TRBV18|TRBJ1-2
CASSPIDADGYTF
TGTGCCAGCTCACCGATAGACGCGGATGGCTACACCTTC
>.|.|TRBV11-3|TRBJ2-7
CASSSRSGYEQYF
TGTGCCAGCAGCTCAAGAAGCGGCTACGAGCAGTACTTC
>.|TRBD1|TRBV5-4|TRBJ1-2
CASRTGQGGFDYGYTF
TGTGCCAGCAGAACCGGACAGGGCGGCTTTGACTATGGCTACACCTTC
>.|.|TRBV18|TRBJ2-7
CASSPQEGMDEQYF
TGTGCCAGCTCACCCCAGGAGGGGATGGACGAGCAGTACTTC
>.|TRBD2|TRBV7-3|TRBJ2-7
CASSLSSGSLYEQYF
TGTGCCAGCAGCTTGTCTAGCGGGAGTCTCTACGAGCAGTACTTC
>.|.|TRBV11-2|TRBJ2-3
CASSPNRDTQYF
TGTGCCAGCAGCCCGAACCGGGATACGCAGTATTTT
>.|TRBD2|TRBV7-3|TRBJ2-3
CASSLQAGAPDTQYF
TGTGCCAGCAGCTTACAAGCGGGAGCCCCAGATACGCAGTATTTT
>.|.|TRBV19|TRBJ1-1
CASSMRTGRTEAFF
TGTGCCAGTAGTATGCGAACAGGACGTACTGAAGCTTTCTTT
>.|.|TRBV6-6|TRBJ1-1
CASRQDLNTEAFF
TGTGCCAGCAGGCAGGATCTGAACACTGAAGCTTTCTTT
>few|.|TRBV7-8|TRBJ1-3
CASSLARPDSPRGNTIYF
TGTGCCAGCAGCTTAGCCAGACCGGACAGTCCGAGGGGAAACACCATATATTTT
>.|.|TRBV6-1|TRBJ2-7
CASSEAGTIYEQYF
TGTGCCAGCAGTGAAGCTGGGACAATCTACGAGCAGTACTTC
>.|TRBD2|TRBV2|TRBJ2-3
CASSEGTSGNTQYF
TGTGCCAGCAGTGAGGGGACTAGCGGAAATACGCAGTATTTT
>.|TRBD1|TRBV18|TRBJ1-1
CASSPWDRPRDAFF
TGTGCCAGCTCACCTTGGGACAGACCCAGGGATGCTTTCTTT
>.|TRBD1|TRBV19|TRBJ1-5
CATVSGQLSNQPQHF
TGTGCCACCGTATCGGGACAGCTTTCCAATCAGCCCCAGCATTTT